These 20 T cell receptor beta chains share one sample of origin, sequenced in a study of shared clonotypes between healthy human individuals. Only in-frame clones appear in the TCRdb table, and some are missing; sequencing was by immunoSEQ multiplex PCR. The repertoire has 650,000 to 800,000 clones, 92% of them found once; the top ten carry more than 20%. Terminally differentiated effector memory CD45RA+ cells were left out of the naive CD8 fraction, which was CD45RO-negative and positively selected for CCR7. The sample comprised naive CD8+ T cells sorted from blood. The source is a man younger than 45 in good health.

The V and J genes are TRBV5-5 and TRBJ1-4; D not certain. This CDR3 has 15 amino acids. Germline V gene lookup returns CDR1 SGHKS and CDR2 YYEKEE (reference sequence). V dropped 0 bases and J dropped 8 bases, with 14 bases sitting between them. CDR3 in DNA: TGTGCCAGCAGCTTGGGTGCTCGCCAGAGCGAAAAACTGTTTTTT. It is translated as CASSLGARQSEKLFF.

The chain has TRBV6-5 and TRBJ2-1; tentatively, D is TRBD1 (6 bases). In germline, CDR1 is MNHEY, CDR2 SVGAGI. CDR3 length: 12 amino acids. The V end lost 2 bases, the J end lost 12 bases, and 11 bases lay between the germline ends. The CDR3 DNA reads TGTGCCAGCAGTTACGTACAGGGCCGGCAGTTCTTC. Amino acid sequence: CASSYVQGRQFF.

Remarks on this clone: Other nucleotide sequences from this sample produce the same CDR3. The rearrangement joins TRBV27 to TRBJ1-5; weak D call: TRBD1 (6 bases). Germline assignment: CDR1 MNHEY and CDR2 SMNVEV (reference sequence). V was cut by 5 bases and J by 2 bases, with 10 bases left in between. The CDR3 has 14 amino acids. The CDR3 nucleotides read TGTGCCAGCAGTCCCCGACAGGGCAATCAGCCCCAGCATTTT. It is translated as CASSPRQGNQPQHF.

The V gene is TRBV5-5, the J gene TRBJ2-7; no firm D call. V lost 3 bases, J lost 0 bases, and 1 base lay in between. Germline V gene sequence: CDR1 SGHKS, CDR2 YYEKEE (reference sequence). The CDR3 runs to 11 residues. Here the CDR3 reads CASSYSYEQYF. CDR3 in DNA: TGTGCCAGCAGCTACTCCTACGAGCAGTACTTC.

This clone was picked up one time. The V gene is TRBV4-3, the J gene TRBJ1-1; possible D gene TRBD1, 5 bases. Germline CDR1 is LGHNA and CDR2 is YSLEER. The V end was cut by 5 bases, the J end by 5 bases, with 12 bases between. The CDR3 has 13 residues. This CDR3 is CASSFGGETEAFF. The CDR3 DNA sequence: TGCGCCAGCAGCTTTGGGGGGGAAACTGAAGCTTTCTTT.

This chain uses TRBV9 with TRBJ2-3, with 16 bases lining up with TRBD2. J gave up 2 bases and V 4 bases, and 7 bases lay outside the gene matches. CDR1 is SGDLS and CDR2 is YYNGEE in the germline V gene. The CDR3 spans 18 residues. CDR3 bases: TGTGCCAGCAGCATGGGACTAGCGGGAGGGCCGAACACAGATACGCAGTATTTT. Translated: CASSMGLAGGPNTDTQYF. Together with reference TRBV9 and TRBJ2-3, the CDR3 gives the full variable domain: DSGVTQTPKHLITATGQRVTLRCSPRSGDLSVYWYQQSLDQGLQFLIQYYNGEERAKGNILERFSAQQFPDLHSELNLSSLELGDSALYFCASSMGLAGGPNTDTQYFGPGTRLTVL.

The chain links TRBV19 to TRBJ1-2, with D possibly matching TRBD1 (6 bases). V dropped 3 bases and J dropped 8 bases, with 22 bases sitting between them. The CDR3 extends over 16 amino acids. Germline loops: CDR1 LNHDA, CDR2 SQIVND (reference sequence). The CDR3 is CASSMWVLGGQGGYTF. Here the CDR3 DNA reads TGTGCCAGTAGTATGTGGGTGCTCGGGGGGCAAGGAGGCTACACCTTC.

This clone turned up a few times. The chain combines TRBV4-2 with TRBJ1-3, with TRBD1 matching over 7 bases. Trimming took 4 bases from V and 6 from J; bases not matched to a gene: 6. Germline V lookup: CDR1 LGHNA, CDR2 YNFKEQ. The CDR3 runs 14 residues. In nucleotides, the CDR3 is TGTGCCAGCAGCCCAGGACAGGAACCAAACACCATATATTTT. Encoded protein: CASSPGQEPNTIYF.

The CDR3 loop reads CASSEASSRETQYF. CDR3 bases: TGTGCCAGCAGTGAAGCTAGCTCAAGGGAGACCCAGTACTTC. The rearrangement joins TRBV6-1 to TRBJ2-5; D is unresolved. V dropped 0 bases and J dropped 5 bases, with 10 bases sitting between them. CDR1 is MNHNS, CDR2 SASEGT, per germline. The CDR3 extends over 14 amino acids.

This chain joins TRBV28 and TRBJ2-7, with D hard to call. V lost 5 bases to trimming and J lost 5 bases, with 13 bases between them. Germline loops: CDR1 MDHEN, CDR2 SYDVKM. The CDR3 is 13 residues long. The chain's CDR3 is CASSPRPRDEQYF. The CDR3 DNA is TGTGCCAGCAGTCCCAGACCTCGGGACGAGCAGTACTTC.

The chain links TRBV9 to TRBJ2-1, with a possible D match to TRBD2 (6 bases). The CDR3 has 14 residues. V lost 3 bases, J lost 6 bases, and 13 bases lay in between. Germline V lookup: CDR1 SGDLS, CDR2 YYNGEE. DNA for the CDR3: TGTGCCAGCAGCGGTAAGGGAGGTCCCAATGAGCAGTTCTTC. Translation: CASSGKGGPNEQFF. Full variable domain (rest looked up from reference TRBV9 and TRBJ2-1): DSGVTQTPKHLITATGQRVTLRCSPRSGDLSVYWYQQSLDQGLQFLIQYYNGEERAKGNILERFSAQQFPDLHSELNLSSLELGDSALYFCASSGKGGPNEQFFGPGTRLTVL.

The chain has TRBV6-6 and TRBJ1-2; D perhaps matches TRBD1 (6 bases). This CDR3 has 14 amino acids. V lost 6 bases and J 4 bases, leaving 15 bases between the germline ends. Germline V gene sequence: CDR1 MNHNY, CDR2 SVGAGI (reference sequence). CDR3 bases: TGTGCCAGCAGGGGAACAGGGAAGTCCTATGGCTACACCTTC. Encoded protein: CASRGTGKSYGYTF.

V gene TRBV7-9 combines with J gene TRBJ1-5; the D gene is possibly TRBD1 (5 bases). This CDR3 region has 14 residues. Trimming cost V 7 bases and J 0 bases, with 10 bases left between them. The germline CDR1 and CDR2 sequences are SEHNR and FQNEAQ (reference sequence). CDR3 amino acids: CASKGDRSNQPQHF. CDR3 nucleotides: TGTGCCAGCAAAGGGGACCGTAGCAATCAGCCCCAGCATTTT.

As concerns this clone: Additional DNA sequences in this sample encode the identical CDR3. This chain connects TRBV11-2 to TRBJ2-7, with D perhaps being TRBD1 or TRBD2 (5 bases each). V lost 1 base to trimming and J lost 4 bases, with 11 bases between them. The CDR3 consists of 14 residues. Germline V gene sequence: CDR1 SGHAT, CDR2 FQNNGV. This CDR3 reads CASSLGQGAYEQYF. The DNA of the CDR3 is TGTGCCAGCAGCTTAGGGCAGGGAGCATACGAGCAGTACTTC.

The chain recombines TRBV10-1 with TRBJ2-5, with D possibly TRBD1 on 6 matching bases. The CDR3 totals 12 residues. V was clipped by 10 bases and J by 5 bases, with 14 bases between them. Looked up from germline, CDR1 is WNHNN and CDR2 is SYGVQD (reference sequence). CDR3 loop: CAKRTALETQYF. The CDR3 bases are TGCGCCAAGAGGACAGCCTTGGAGACCCAGTACTTC.

The genes are TRBV7-9 and TRBJ1-4; 9 nucleotides align to TRBD1. Germline-derived CDR1 and CDR2 are SEHNR and FQNEAQ (reference sequence). There are 16 residues in the CDR3. J was trimmed by 6 bases and V by 3 bases; bases with no gene match: 8. Here the CDR3 DNA reads TGTGCCAGCAGCTTGCGTAGACAGGGGGATCATGAAAAACTGTTTTTT. This sequence encodes CASSLRRQGDHEKLFF.

J is TRBJ1-1 and V is TRBV27; D remains ambiguous. Germline CDR1 MNHEY, CDR2 SMNVEV (reference sequence). This CDR3 is 13 amino acids long. Trimming cost V 3 bases and J 3 bases, with 8 bases left between them. CDR3 bases: TGTGCCAGCAGTTTTGGCAGGCACACTGAAGCTTTCTTT. This codes for CASSFGRHTEAFF.

The chain joins TRBV7-8 to TRBJ2-2, with a weak D call TRBD2 (6 bases). With 2 bases removed from V and 6 bases from J, the gap between germline ends came to 19 bases. Germline loops: CDR1 SGHVS, CDR2 FQNEAQ. The CDR3 has 17 amino acids. CDR3 sequence reads: CASSLSLAALRSGELFF. For the CDR3, the DNA is TGTGCCAGCAGCTTAAGCTTAGCGGCCCTAAGGTCCGGGGAGCTGTTTTTT.

The rearrangement joins TRBV10-2 to TRBJ1-5; D possibly corresponds to TRBD1 (6 bases). Germline V gene sequence: CDR1 WSHSY, CDR2 SAAADI. The CDR3 has 21 amino acids. The germline V and J ends were trimmed by 0 bases and 0 bases, with 24 bases remaining between them. CDR3 sequence (DNA): TGCGCCAGCAGTGAGTCTGACGACCTATCCGGGGACATACGTAGCAATCAGCCCCAGCATTTT. Translation: CASSESDDLSGDIRSNQPQHF.

This chain uses TRBV14 with TRBJ2-1, with D possibly matching TRBD1 (5 bases). The V and J ends lost 2 bases and 7 bases respectively, with 12 bases between them. Germline V gene lookup returns CDR1 SGHDN and CDR2 FVKESK. The length of the CDR3 is 14 residues. CDR3 amino acids: CASSQREQVNEQFF. CDR3 DNA: TGTGCCAGCAGCCAAAGGGAACAGGTAAATGAGCAGTTCTTC.